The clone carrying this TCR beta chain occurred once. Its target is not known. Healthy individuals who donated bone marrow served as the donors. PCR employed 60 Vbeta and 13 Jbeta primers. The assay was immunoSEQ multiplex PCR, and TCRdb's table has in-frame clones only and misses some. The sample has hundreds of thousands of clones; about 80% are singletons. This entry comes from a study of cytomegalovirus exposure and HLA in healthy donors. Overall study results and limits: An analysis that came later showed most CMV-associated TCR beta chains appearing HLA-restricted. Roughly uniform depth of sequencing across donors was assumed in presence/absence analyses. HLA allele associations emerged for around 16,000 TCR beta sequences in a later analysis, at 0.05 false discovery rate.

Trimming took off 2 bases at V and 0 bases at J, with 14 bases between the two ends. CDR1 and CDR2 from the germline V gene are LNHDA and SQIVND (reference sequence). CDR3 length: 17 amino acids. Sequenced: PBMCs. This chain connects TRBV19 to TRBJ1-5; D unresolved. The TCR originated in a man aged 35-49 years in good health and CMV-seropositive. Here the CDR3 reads CASSISGPSDSNQPQHF. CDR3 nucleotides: TGTGCCAGTAGTATAAGTGGGCCGTCGGATAGCAATCAGCCCCAGCATTTT.